This T cell receptor beta chain stems from a study of cytotoxic CD8 clonotypes in ibrutinib-treated CLL. Overall study findings and caveats: Having risen at ibrutinib response, clonality had fallen back toward baseline by progression.

Remarks on this clone: Its antigen is still unknown.

Extraction of approximately 2 micrograms of genomic DNA from cryopreserved PBMCs supplied material for TCR beta libraries. There are 19 residues in the CDR3. In germline, CDR1 is SQVTM, CDR2 ANQGSEA. J lost 10 bases, V lost 0 bases, and 21 bases had no gene match. Profiled with immunoSEQ multiplex PCR; TCRdb holds only in-frame clones, not every one. Of 200,000 to 250,000 clones detected, 70% appear once; the ten largest clones hold roughly 15%. The sequenced sample was PBMCs, obtained after 24 months of ibrutinib treatment. This chain links TRBV29-1 with TRBJ2-1; 10 bases align to TRBD2. This receptor was obtained from a human donor with chronic lymphocytic leukemia. Here the CDR3 reads CSVEDQKGTGTSAYWEQFF. The DNA for the CDR3 is TGCAGCGTTGAAGATCAAAAGGGGACCGGGACTAGCGCGTACTGGGAGCAGTTCTTC.